The clone carrying this T cell receptor beta chain was detected only a few times. The target antigen is unknown. At one boundary the junction diverges from the germline segment, which might be a read error. This sample is part of a study of molecular identifiers for immune sequencing clone quantification. Study-wide context: RNA, taken in replicates from approximately 20,000 or 100,000 naive CD8 cells, was split five ways, with four sequenced.

TCRdb analysed the PCR reads with MiXCR anew, one entry per CDR3 protein. Of about 640,000 distinct CDR3 sequences in the sample, 20% are singletons; the top ten hold approximately 0.9%. CDR3 size: 15 residues. Germline V gene data show CDR1 as MGHRA and CDR2 as YSYEKL. Notes on the study in general: Spiked Jurkat TCR RNA equal to one cell could reportedly be picked out among 900,000 to 1,000,000 naive cells.

The clonotype was recovered from a human donor in good health. Some libraries in this study had Jurkat cell RNA spiked in. Input material: naive CD8+ T cells from blood, with Jurkat cell RNA spiked in. Documented subset: FACS-sorted CD8+CD4-CCR7+CD45RA+ naive T cells. The gene calls are TRBV4-1 and TRBJ1-3; 7 bases agree with TRBD1. The DNA for the CDR3 is TGCGCCATCAGCCAAGTAGGGGGCTCTGGAAACACCGTATATTTT. Translated, it gives CAISQVGGSGNTVYF.